Presented here are 29 T cell receptor beta chains from one specimen sequenced in a study of regulatory and conventional T cells in RAG deficiency. The sorted conventional CD4+ T cells were CD25-low and CD127-high, with genomic DNA sequenced. Method: immunoSEQ multiplex PCR; TCRdb's copy keeps in-frame clones and lacks some. This sample has 45,000 or so clones; 90% occur once, and the top ten carry 0.5% to 0.55%. The data were also submitted as part of a second study, on regulatory T cells. That publication notes: Amplification used 52 TRBV primers and 13 TRBJ primers.

Sequenced: CD4+ effector T cells sorted from blood. Receptor source: a human donor in good health.

The chain carries TRBV29-1 and TRBJ2-7, with TRBD1 matching 9 bases. V gave up 5 bases and J gave up 5 bases; unmatched junction bases: 10. Germline lookup yields CDR1 SQVTM and CDR2 ANQGSEA. CDR3 length: 14 amino acids. This CDR3 is CSVKLGTGIDEQYF. The CDR3 bases are TGCAGCGTTAAGTTGGGGACAGGGATCGACGAGCAGTACTTC.

The rearrangement joins TRBV19 to TRBJ1-4; a weak D match, TRBD1 (6 bases). In germline, CDR1 is LNHDA, CDR2 SQIVND (reference sequence). The V end was cut by 4 bases, the J end by 2 bases, with 8 bases between. The CDR3 is 14 amino acids. CDR3 sequence: CASSTRGTNEKLFF. The CDR3 DNA reads as TGTGCCAGTAGTACCAGGGGTACTAATGAAAAACTGTTTTTT. The complete variable domain, with remaining parts taken from reference TRBV19 and TRBJ1-4, reads DGGITQSPKYLFRKEGQNVTLSCEQNLNHDAMYWYRQDPGQGLRLIYYSQIVNDFQKGDIAEGYSVSREKKESFPLTVTSAQKNPTAFYLCASSTRGTNEKLFFGSGTQLSVL.

The chain couples TRBV5-1 to TRBJ1-5, with 9 bases matching TRBD1. Germline V gene sequence: CDR1 SGHRS, CDR2 YFSETQ. V trimming: 3 bases; J trimming: 3 bases; junction bases outside the gene matches: 1. The CDR3 extends over 14 amino acids. The CDR3 spells CASSWTGDNQPQHF. The CDR3 DNA reads as TGCGCCAGCAGCTGGACAGGGGACAATCAGCCCCAGCATTTT.

The rearrangement links TRBV9 to TRBJ1-2, with D possibly matching TRBD1 (6 bases). Trimming left V 3 bases short and J 6 bases short, with 9 bases between. The CDR3 spans 12 residues. CDR1 and CDR2 (germline): SGDLS, YYNGEE. CDR3 coding DNA: TGTGCCAGCAGCGGATACAGGGATGGCTACACCTTC. Translation: CASSGYRDGYTF.

The chain uses TRBV28 and TRBJ1-2; D remains ambiguous. Trimming took 5 bases from V and 6 from J, leaving 13 bases between them. This CDR3 contains 13 residues. Per the germline V gene, CDR1 is MDHEN and CDR2 is SYDVKM. CDR3 sequence reads: CASSLPGRNGYTF. The CDR3 bases are TGTGCCAGCAGTCTCCCCGGGCGGAATGGCTACACCTTC.

This clone turned up a few times. The V call is TRBV15, the J call TRBJ1-2; TRBD1 matches at 7 bases. This CDR3 has 18 residues. Per germline, CDR1 LNHNV and CDR2 YYDKDF (reference sequence). Germline trimming cut 0 bases from V and 3 bases from J; bases unmatched to any gene: 13. In nucleotides, the CDR3 is TGTGCCACCAGCAGAGAACGCCGTTTGGGGACAGTTGACTATGGCTACACCTTC. The encoded protein is CATSRERRLGTVDYGYTF.

The J gene is TRBJ1-5, the V gene TRBV6-5, with 8 bases aligning to TRBD1. CDR3 length: 14 residues. The germline gives CDR1 MNHEY, CDR2 SVGAGI. The trim removed 5 bases at V and 8 bases at J, leaving 8 bases unmatched. The chain's CDR3 is CASSPGQAIEPQHF. The CDR3 bases are TGTGCCAGCAGTCCGGGACAGGCTATAGAGCCCCAGCATTTT.

V usage is TRBV10-1 and J usage is TRBJ2-7; tentative D call: TRBD2 (5 bases). Trimming stripped 4 bases from V and 0 bases from J, with 7 bases between. The CDR3 runs to 13 residues. Looked up from germline, CDR1 is WNHNN and CDR2 is SYGVQD (reference sequence). CDR3 DNA sequence: TGCGCCAGCAGTGTGGGGAGCTCCTACGAGCAGTACTTC. This encodes CASSVGSSYEQYF.

The chain links TRBV4-2 to TRBJ2-2; 7 bases are shared with TRBD1. After removal of 5 bases from V and 0 bases from J, the junction contained 3 bases not matched to a gene. The CDR3 sequence is 15 residues long. CDR1 and CDR2 (germline): LGHNA, YNFKEQ. CDR3 sequence (DNA): TGTGCCAGCAGCACGGGACAGTCGAACACCGGGGAGCTGTTTTTT. It encodes CASSTGQSNTGELFF.

This clone was picked up one time. The V call is TRBV7-8, the J call TRBJ2-2; unclear D gene. The germline V gene has CDR1 SGHVS and CDR2 FQNEAQ. CDR3 size: 9 residues. CDR3 sequence: CENTGELFF. CDR3 in DNA: TGTGAGAACACCGGGGAGCTGTTTTTT. The whole variable domain, remainder taken from reference TRBV7-8 and TRBJ2-2, is GAGVSQSPRYKVAKRGQDVALRCDPISGHVSLFWYQQALGQGPEFLTYFQNEAQLDKSGLPSDRFFAERPEGSVSTLKIQRTQQEDSAVYLCENTGELFFGEGSRLTVL.

The chain joins TRBV18 to TRBJ1-1; D may be TRBD1 (5 bases). Germline V gene data show CDR1 as KGHSH and CDR2 as LQKENI. Trimming cost V 5 bases and J 1 base, with 17 bases left between them. The CDR3 extends over 16 amino acids. The CDR3 sequence is CASSITPAGTNTEAFF. The CDR3 nucleotides read TGTGCCAGCTCAATTACTCCGGCAGGGACGAACACTGAAGCTTTCTTT.

V usage is TRBV10-2 and J usage is TRBJ1-6; D is ambiguous. The germline V and J ends were trimmed by 3 bases and 9 bases, with 15 bases remaining between them. The CDR3 spans 15 residues. Germline V CDR1 and CDR2: WSHSY, SAAADI. As DNA, the CDR3 is TGCGCCAGCAGTGATACGGTATACTCCGGTTCACCCCTCCACTTT. It is translated as CASSDTVYSGSPLHF.

The rearrangement joins TRBV6-1 to TRBJ1-1, with 7 positions matching TRBD1. Trimming took 4 bases from V and 0 from J; bases not matched to a gene: 8. CDR3 size: 16 residues. CDR1 and CDR2 (germline): MNHNS, SASEGT. The CDR3 protein is CASSAPGQNMNTEAFF. Written as DNA, the CDR3 is TGTGCCAGCAGTGCCCCGGGACAGAACATGAACACTGAAGCTTTCTTT.

Only a few counts were recorded for this clone. The V call is TRBV19, the J call TRBJ1-5; 7 bases fit TRBD1. V gave up 3 bases and J gave up 3 bases; unmatched junction bases: 11. Germline V gives CDR1 LNHDA, CDR2 SQIVND (reference sequence). This CDR3 has 17 amino acids. CDR3 amino acids: CASSIGQEMVANQPQHF. CDR3 nucleotides: TGTGCCAGTAGTATTGGACAGGAAATGGTTGCCAATCAGCCCCAGCATTTT.

The rearrangement links TRBV2 to TRBJ2-2; TRBD1 agrees at 8 bases. Germline V lookup: CDR1 SNHLY, CDR2 FYNNEI. The V and J ends lost 7 bases and 6 bases, in that order; junction bases with no gene match: 7. This CDR3 comprises 14 residues. This chain's CDR3 is CASTDRVSPGELFF. The CDR3 DNA sequence: TGTGCCAGCACGGACAGGGTCTCTCCCGGGGAGCTGTTTTTT.

The V gene is TRBV5-1, the J gene TRBJ2-4; no firm D call. CDR1 and CDR2 (germline): SGHRS, YFSETQ. The CDR3 totals 13 residues. Trimming shortened V by 3 bases and J by 2 bases, and 6 bases separated the two germline ends. The CDR3 coding sequence is TGCGCCAGCAGCTACGATCCCAAAAACATTCAGTACTTC. Protein product: CASSYDPKNIQYF.

The chain links TRBV27 to TRBJ2-1, with 8 nucleotides matching TRBD2. Trimming cost V 4 bases and J 3 bases; bases outside gene matches: 5. The CDR3 covers 15 residues. The germline gives CDR1 MNHEY, CDR2 SMNVEV (reference sequence). CDR3 loop: CASSSGLALYNEQFF. For the CDR3, the DNA is TGTGCCAGCAGTTCCGGACTAGCCCTCTACAATGAGCAGTTCTTC.

The J gene is TRBJ1-1, the V gene TRBV29-1; D is possibly TRBD1 (6 bases). Trimming left V 4 bases short and J 1 base short, with 13 bases between. CDR1 is SQVTM, CDR2 ANQGSEA, per germline. The CDR3 has 14 residues. The CDR3 spells CSVVPRQENTEAFF. CDR3 in DNA: TGCAGCGTTGTCCCCAGACAGGAGAACACTGAAGCTTTCTTT.

CDR3 in amino acids: CASSPPLSSGVGEKLFF. The CDR3 DNA is TGTGCCAGCTCACCACCGTTGTCCTCGGGTGTAGGGGAAAAACTGTTTTTT. V gene TRBV18 combines with J gene TRBJ1-4; D call uncertain. The germline V and J ends were trimmed by 0 bases and 8 bases, with 19 bases remaining between them. Germline V gene lookup returns CDR1 KGHSH and CDR2 LQKENI. The CDR3 is 17 residues long. Full variable domain (rest looked up from reference TRBV18 and TRBJ1-4): NAGVMQNPRHLVRRRGQEARLRCSPMKGHSHVYWYRQLPEEGLKFMVYLQKENIIDESGMPKERFSAEFPKEGPSILRIQQVVRGDSAAYFCASSPPLSSGVGEKLFFGSGTQLSVL.

V usage is TRBV7-8 and J usage is TRBJ1-3, with D tentatively TRBD1 (6 bases). Germline V gene data show CDR1 as SGHVS and CDR2 as FQNEAQ. The CDR3 runs to 17 residues. Trimming cost V 5 bases and J 5 bases, with 22 bases left between them. CDR3 sequence: CASSLTLGQSGRNTIYF. CDR3 DNA sequence: TGTGCCAGCAGCCTCACCCTCGGACAGTCGGGTCGAAACACCATATATTTT.

The chain couples TRBV6-5 to TRBJ1-2, with a tentative D call TRBD1 (6 bases). The CDR3 has 16 residues. Trimming pared 0 bases from V and 3 bases from J, leaving 14 bases between. Germline assignment: CDR1 MNHEY and CDR2 SVGAGI. The CDR3 DNA reads TGTGCCAGCAGTTACTCCTTACAGGGTGGAGACTATGGCTACACCTTC. This translates into CASSYSLQGGDYGYTF.

The chain has TRBV6-5 and TRBJ2-1; 14 bases align to TRBD2. The CDR3 length is 14 residues. From germline, CDR1 is MNHEY and CDR2 SVGAGI. V lost 6 bases, J lost 6 bases, and 1 base stayed unmatched. CDR3 residues: CASRTSGRGNEQFF. In DNA form, the CDR3 reads TGTGCCAGCAGGACTAGCGGGAGGGGCAATGAGCAGTTCTTC.

V gene TRBV9 combines with J gene TRBJ1-1, with D maybe TRBD1 (5 bases). CDR3 length: 15 residues. V lost 7 bases, J lost 6 bases, and 22 bases lay in between. Germline loops: CDR1 SGDLS, CDR2 YYNGEE. This CDR3 reads CASDPGDHKPAEAFF. CDR3 bases: TGTGCCAGCGACCCTGGGGACCATAAACCCGCTGAAGCTTTCTTT.

The gene calls are TRBV12-5 and TRBJ2-3; 8 positions match TRBD2. The CDR3 is made up of 13 amino acids. Germline V gene lookup returns CDR1 LGHNT and CDR2 FRNRAP. V lost 3 bases to trimming and J lost 4 bases; unmatched junction nucleotides: 0. This CDR3 is CASGLAGADTQYF. The CDR3 DNA is TGTGCTAGTGGTTTAGCGGGAGCAGATACGCAGTATTTT.

J is TRBJ1-2 and V is TRBV15; D not certain. Trimming took off 0 bases at V and 8 bases at J, with 7 bases between the two ends. The CDR3 loop spans 12 amino acids. Germline V gene sequence: CDR1 LNHNV, CDR2 YYDKDF (reference sequence). CDR3 sequence (DNA): TGTGCCACCAGCAGAGATCTTGAAGGCTACACCTTC. Encoded protein: CATSRDLEGYTF.

This chain uses TRBV7-6 with TRBJ2-3, with 9 nucleotides matching TRBD2. Germline CDR1 and CDR2: SGHVS and FNYEAQ. Unmatched junction bases numbered 6, after V lost 5 bases and J lost 3 bases. The CDR3 consists of 15 residues. The CDR3 reads CASSRSGRGTDTQYF. The DNA of the CDR3 is TGTGCCAGCAGCCGTAGCGGGAGAGGGACAGATACGCAGTATTTT. Complete variable domain (other parts from reference TRBV7-6 and TRBJ2-3): GAGVSQSPRYKVTKRGQDVALRCDPISGHVSLYWYRQALGQGPEFLTYFNYEAQQDKSGLPNDRFSAERPEGSISTLTIQRTEQRDSAMYRCASSRSGRGTDTQYFGPGTRLTVL.

Note on this clone: One junction end does not reproduce the germline sequence, and a read error may be involved. CDR3 DNA sequence: TGTGCCAGCAGTAATGCTCAGGGGAGGGCCTTC. This codes for CASSNAQGRAF. The rearrangement uses TRBV6-5 and TRBJ1-2; D is perhaps TRBD1 (6 bases). The germline CDR1 and CDR2 sequences are MNHEY and SVGAGI. This CDR3 has 11 amino acids.

This clone has just one count. The rearrangement links TRBV5-1 to TRBJ1-1, with unresolved D. CDR3 length: 15 amino acids. The germline V gene has CDR1 SGHRS and CDR2 YFSETQ. Trimming left V 1 base short and J 0 bases short, with 10 bases between. DNA for the CDR3: TGCGCCAGCAGCTTGCAGGATTTCATGAACACTGAAGCTTTCTTT. This encodes CASSLQDFMNTEAFF.

The gene calls are TRBV5-1 and TRBJ1-2, with 7 positions matching TRBD1. J gave up 8 bases and V 7 bases, and 14 bases lay outside the gene matches. CDR1 is SGHRS, CDR2 YFSETQ, per germline. This CDR3 spans 14 amino acids. The CDR3, as DNA: TGCGCCAGCGCGCCGGGACAGCTGTTTGACGGCTACACCTTC. As protein: CASAPGQLFDGYTF. The variable domain in full, completed from reference TRBV5-1 and TRBJ1-2, reads KAGVTQTPRYLIKTRGQQVTLSCSPISGHRSVSWYQQTPGQGLQFLFEYFSETQRNKGNFPGRFSGRQFSNSRSEMNVSTLELGDSALYLCASAPGQLFDGYTFGSGTRLTVV.